The rows below give T cell receptor beta chains drawn from one sample of a study of response to subunit inactivated influenza vaccine. In TCRdb, the RT-PCR reads were re-called with MiXCR into one record per CDR3 protein. This sample has 150,000 to 200,000 distinct CDR3 sequences, with approximately 10% found just once. This specimen consisted of non-naive T cells sorted from PBMCs, obtained more than 35 days after vaccination. Receptors were obtained from a man in his forties or fifties who received an inactivated influenza vaccine. Each CDR3 is given without its conserved first and last residue.

>TRBV3-1|TRBJ2-7
ASSQAGLAGQQY
>TRBV5-1|TRBJ2-1
ASSLAPAGEQF
>TRBV11-2|TRBJ1-2
ASSLGLRRWTHTANYGYT
>TRBV30|TRBJ2-2
AWSVLGSGGTGELF
>TRBV2|TRBJ2-7
ASSEGQTKTYEQY
>TRBV6-9|TRBJ2-3
APDTQY
>TRBV27|TRBJ1-2
ASSLNRFYGYT
>TRBV18|TRBJ1-3
ASSPPGGAPTGNTIY
>TRBV5-1|TRBJ2-3
ASSLDGSTDTQY
>TRBV7-2|TRBJ1-5
ASSSQGGFNQPQH
>TRBV6-2/TRBV6-3|TRBJ2-2
ASSYAVPGELF
>TRBV7-2|TRBJ1-3
ASSLVVSGGRGNTIY
>TRBV9|TRBJ2-2
ASSVGGAGTGELF
>TRBV18|TRBJ2-2
ASSRGHLNTGELF
>TRBV5-6|TRBJ1-6
ASSFGQGRNSPLH
>TRBV2|TRBJ2-1
AISFWGTQPRLAYNEQF
>TRBV10-3|TRBJ2-2
AISVRQDTGELF
>TRBV5-1|TRBJ2-1
ASRPGYYNEQL
>TRBV6-1|TRBJ2-3
ASRPLAGRASYTDTQY
>TRBV5-5|TRBJ2-1
ASSLEGGRYNEQF
>TRBV14|TRBJ2-1
ASSQIDRGREEQF
>TRBV20-1|TRBJ2-5
SARVSTGFKETQY
>TRBV5-4|TRBJ1-2
ASSLDPTGTNYGYT
>TRBV18|TRBJ2-3
ASSPPRFGYTDTQY
>TRBV7-8|TRBJ2-1
ASSLDPGAYEQF
>TRBV5-6|TRBJ1-6
ASSLGTAYNSPLH
>TRBV14|TRBJ2-2
ASSPLGGAGELF
>TRBV6-2/TRBV6-3|TRBJ1-2
ASSYSPVLGYT
>TRBV7-7|TRBJ1-5
ASSTGRDQPQH
>TRBV6-1|TRBJ2-2
ASSRTGRTNTGELF
>TRBV5-5|TRBJ1-6
ASSLAQGRNSPLH
>TRBV4-3|TRBJ2-7
ASSPSYIGYEQY
>TRBV6-2/TRBV6-3|TRBJ1-4
ASSDRTGEEKLF
>TRBV6-1|TRBJ1-2
ATQRTDSNYGYT
>TRBV20-1|TRBJ2-1
SAYGPGSNEQF
>TRBV4-3|TRBJ2-2
ASTPVGNTGELF
>TRBV28|TRBJ2-2
ASGGPNTGELF
>TRBV11-2|TRBJ2-7
ASSSVEQGYEQY
>TRBV6-6|TRBJ2-3
ASILPGTDTQY
>TRBV15|TRBJ2-2
ATSRDVAGIGELF